Each of the 2 T cell receptor beta chains below was sequenced from the same sample in a study of cytomegalovirus exposure and HLA in healthy donors. The PCR contained 60 Vbeta and 13 Jbeta primers. Clones were read by immunoSEQ multiplex PCR, and TCRdb kept only the in-frame ones, dropping some. This sample carries fewer than 350,000 clones, 70% to 90% of them seen once, and the ten largest clones take about 2.3%. Sequenced input: PBMCs. The receptor set was obtained from a woman under 30 in good health and CMV-seronegative.

J is TRBJ1-2 and V is TRBV2; 8 bases fit TRBD1. V dropped 1 base and J dropped 5; count of bases not matched to a gene: 6. The CDR3 covers 15 residues. Per the germline V gene, CDR1 is SNHLY and CDR2 is FYNNEI. The CDR3 region is CASSEGTGRGYGYTF. The DNA for the CDR3 is TGTGCCAGCAGTGAAGGGACAGGGCGTGGATATGGCTACACCTTC.

This clone was counted once. The V and J genes are TRBV6-1 and TRBJ1-1, with D unresolved. Deletions cut 4 bases from V and 9 bases from J, with 24 bases between. Looked up from germline, CDR1 is MNHNS and CDR2 is SASEGT. CDR3 length: 16 residues. DNA of the CDR3: TGTGCCAGCAGTGCCGCAGGAGCAAGCGGAGGAACCCAAGCTTTCTTT. This encodes CASSAAGASGGTQAFF.